Presented here are 9 T cell receptor beta chains from one specimen sequenced in a study of T cells in Graves' hyperthyroidism and ophthalmopathy. Authors of the study amplified TCR beta CDR3 regions from RNA transcripts. First-round RT-PCR of the TCR CDR3 relied on the HTBI primer set. TCRdb called the multiplex PCR reads again in MiXCR, with one record for every CDR3 protein. The sample shows more than 300,000 distinct CDR3 sequences, around a sixth of them seen only once. The sequenced sample was blood. The receptors were sampled from a man between 18 and 29 years old with Graves' ophthalmopathy.

The rearrangement links TRBV6-6 to TRBJ2-7; the match to TRBD1 covers 7 bases. Germline V gene sequence: CDR1 MNHNY, CDR2 SVGAGI (reference sequence). The CDR3 consists of 15 residues. V trimming: 0 bases; J trimming: 4 bases; junction bases outside the gene matches: 6. The CDR3 reads CASSYSSDRTYEQYF. The CDR3 bases are TGTGCCAGCAGTTACTCGTCGGACAGGACGTACGAGCAGTACTTC.

This clonotype was seen repeatedly, ten times or more. This chain links TRBV6-1 with TRBJ1-1; D remains unclear. The CDR3 extends over 13 amino acids. V was trimmed by 4 bases and J by 7 bases, leaving 13 bases between them. Germline loops: CDR1 MNHNS, CDR2 SASEGT. CDR3 DNA: TGTGCCAGCAGTGCCCAAGTGGAAGGTGAAGCTTTCTTT. Translated, it gives CASSAQVEGEAFF.

This CDR3 reads CATESGVGYGYTF. CDR3 nucleotide sequence: TGTGCCACAGAGTCGGGAGTAGGCTATGGCTACACCTTC. J is TRBJ1-2 and V is TRBV24-1; D is unresolved. Germline values: CDR1 KGHDR, CDR2 SFDVKD. The CDR3 has 13 residues. The V and J ends lost 10 bases and 4 bases respectively, with 15 bases between them.

This clonotype was observed a few times. This rearrangement joins TRBV10-3 to TRBJ1-1; 7 bases align to TRBD1. With V trimmed by 6 bases and J by 5 bases, 3 bases remained unmatched. The CDR3 length is 12 residues. Germline CDR1 is ENHRY and CDR2 is SYGVKD. This CDR3 is CAISSGGTEAFF. The CDR3 DNA is TGTGCCATCAGCTCAGGGGGGACTGAAGCTTTCTTT.

This clonotype was observed many times. The chain employs TRBV27 and TRBJ1-5; perhaps TRBD1 as D (6 bases). This CDR3 is built from 15 residues. The germline V gene encodes CDR1 MNHEY and CDR2 SMNVEV (reference sequence). Trimming shortened V by 2 bases and J by 1 base, and 9 bases separated the two germline ends. CDR3 DNA: TGTGCCAGCAGTTTAAGGCAGGGGAGCAATCAGCCCCAGCATTTT. It encodes CASSLRQGSNQPQHF.

This clonotype showed up just a few times. The chain has TRBV13 and TRBJ1-3; the D is unclear. This CDR3 contains 17 residues. Germline V lookup: CDR1 PRHDT, CDR2 FYEKMQ (reference sequence). Trimming took 3 bases from V and 9 from J, leaving 24 bases between them. The CDR3 DNA follows: TGTGCCAGCAGCTTCTCCGGTGAGGGAATTCAAATAACCACCATATATTTT. Its protein product is CASSFSGEGIQITTIYF.

The CDR3 nucleotides read TGTGCCAGTAACGCCCGGATTGATGGAAACACTGAAGCTTTCTTT. This translates into CASNARIDGNTEAFF. The rearrangement uses TRBV19 and TRBJ1-1, with D unclear. The CDR3 is 15 amino acids. Trimming removed 7 bases from V and 2 bases from J, with 17 bases in between. Germline V gene sequence: CDR1 LNHDA, CDR2 SQIVND (reference sequence).

This clonotype was seen many times. This chain joins TRBV20-1 and TRBJ2-3, with 11 positions matching TRBD2. V was clipped by 3 bases and J by 5 bases; unmatched bases: 7. The germline V gene encodes CDR1 DFQATT and CDR2 SNEGSKA (reference sequence). This CDR3 is 15 amino acids long. CDR3 protein: CSASPIAGGRDTQYF. The DNA of the CDR3 is TGCAGTGCTAGTCCCATAGCGGGGGGGCGAGATACGCAGTATTTT.

This clonotype came up many times. The chain links TRBV18 to TRBJ2-1; D gene unclear. V dropped 3 bases and J dropped 9 bases, with 6 bases sitting between them. CDR3 length equals 11 residues. The V gene's germline CDR1 is KGHSH and CDR2 LQKENI. The chain's CDR3 is CASSPTGEQFF. The CDR3 coding sequence is TGTGCCAGCTCACCCACGGGTGAGCAGTTCTTC.